This TCR beta chain was identified during a study of blood T cell repertoires in COVID-19. Study as a whole: Italy, Spain and the United States were the sources of the convalescent and acute COVID-19 samples. PBMCs, B-cell-depleted T cells, or T cells provided the cDNA or gDNA that made up the material.

In its sample, this clone was seen once. Under the authors' procedure: By means of reference gene primer amplification, nucleated cell counts were estimated. TCRdb's copy holds only in-frame clones and misses some; the assay was immunoSEQ multiplex PCR. The V and J calls and clone size are taken from that table; D and trimming were inferred from the DNA. Of about 220,000 clones in the sample, roughly nine tenths were seen once. The germline V gene has CDR1 MGHDK and CDR2 SYGVNS. V lost 5 bases to trimming and J lost 0 bases; unmatched junction nucleotides: 8. The CDR3 runs 17 residues. Sequenced input: PBMCs or T cells enriched from blood (not recorded which). The V gene is TRBV25-1, the J gene TRBJ2-1; 9 positions match TRBD2. This TCR was recovered from a woman aged 18-29 years in a cohort exposed to, infected with or recovered from COVID-19 (not recorded which). The CDR3 region has the DNA TGTGCCAGCAGTCTCTCGGGACTAGCCTCCTCCTACAATGAGCAGTTCTTC. It translates to CASSLSGLASSYNEQFF.